This T cell receptor (beta chain) appears in the sequencing data of a study of early T cells in non-severe SARS-CoV-2 infection. Each cDNA molecule carried a unique molecular identifier. TCRdb processed the 5' RACE reads anew with MiXCR; each CDR3 protein has one entry. The repertoire holds some 87,000 distinct CDR3 sequences, with about 13% as singletons. This clonotype was found many times. Trimming stripped 0 bases from V and 11 bases from J, with 10 bases between. From germline, CDR1 is LGHNA and CDR2 YSLEER. This CDR3 is built from 12 residues. Sequenced material: whole blood. The chain has TRBV4-3 and TRBJ1-1; unclear D gene. The sequence came from an adult who was a healthcare worker with PCR-confirmed SARS-CoV-2 infection or an uninfected control (not recorded which). This chain's CDR3 is CASSQEAGGAFF. The CDR3 bases are TGCGCCAGCAGCCAAGAGGCCGGAGGGGCTTTCTTT.